This TCR beta chain derives from a study of cytomegalovirus exposure and HLA in healthy donors. In the study overall: Falling in the Caucasian-associated ancestry cluster were roughly 86% of 350 to 400 genotyped donors.

Study-level results: Later analysis suggested most CMV-associated TCR beta chains were HLA-restricted. A later analysis appeared to link common viral pathogens to several of the most significant clusters.

In the case of this clone: Its antigen is unidentified. A junction boundary mismatches the germline segment, possibly from a read error.

In the PCR, 60 Vbeta and 13 Jbeta primers were used. Profiled with immunoSEQ multiplex PCR; TCRdb holds only in-frame clones, not every one. Of 200,000 or so clones in the sample, over 65% are singletons; the top ten hold roughly 3%. Germline V gene sequence: CDR1 PRHDT, CDR2 FYEKMQ (reference sequence). There are 15 residues in the CDR3. The specimen was PBMCs. The sequence came from a woman in her thirties in good health and CMV-seronegative. The chain combines TRBV13 with TRBJ2-1; D is perhaps TRBD1 (6 bases). CDR3 sequence: CASTLGHREYNEQFF. CDR3 nucleotide sequence: TGTGCCAGCACCTTAGGACACAGGGAATACAATGAGCAGTTCTTC. Filled out from reference TRBV13 and TRBJ2-1, the complete variable domain reads AAGVIQSPRHLIKEKRETATLKCYPIPRHDTVYWYQQGPGQDPQFLISFYEKMQSDKGSIPDRFSAQQFSDYHSELNMSSLELGDSALYFCASTLGHREYNEQFFGPGTRLTVL.